The clone carrying this T cell receptor beta chain has a single count. Alongside a J-beta primer mix, a sample-barcoded 5' primer served in a second PCR lasting 7 to 11 cycles. MiXCR was run by TCRdb on the 5' RACE reads, yielding one entry per CDR3 protein. The sample has 1 million or so distinct CDR3 sequences, 40% to 50% seen once. The data were obtained in a study of blood T cells in healthy people across ages. V was cut by 0 bases and J by 0 bases, with 13 bases left in between. The germline V gene has CDR1 SGHRS and CDR2 YFSETQ. CDR3 length: 18 amino acids. The sequenced sample consisted of blood. The receptor comes from a woman aged 60 to 75 in good health. The V and J genes are TRBV5-1 and TRBJ2-6; a weak D match, TRBD1 (6 bases). CDR3 nucleotides: TGCGCCAGCAGCTTGGGGCAGGGGTTGAGCTCTGGGGCCAACGTCCTGACTTTC. It specifies CASSLGQGLSSGANVLTF.